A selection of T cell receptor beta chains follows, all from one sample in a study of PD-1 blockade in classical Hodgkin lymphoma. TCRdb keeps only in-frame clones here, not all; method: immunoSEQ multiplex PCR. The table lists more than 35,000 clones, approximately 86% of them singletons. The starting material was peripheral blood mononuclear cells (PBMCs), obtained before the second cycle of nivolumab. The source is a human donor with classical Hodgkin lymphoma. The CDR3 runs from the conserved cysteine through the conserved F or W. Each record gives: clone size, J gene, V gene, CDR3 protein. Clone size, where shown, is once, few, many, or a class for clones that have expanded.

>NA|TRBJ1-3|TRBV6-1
CASTLHDGVGNTIYF
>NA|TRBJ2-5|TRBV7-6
CASSSQETQYF
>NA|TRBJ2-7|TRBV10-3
CAISDSPGGVYEQYF
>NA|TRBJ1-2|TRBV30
CAWSVSSNYGYTF
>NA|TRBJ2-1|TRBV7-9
CASIRGLGNEQFF
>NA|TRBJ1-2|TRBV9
CASSVGGRDGYTF
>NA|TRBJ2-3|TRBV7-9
CASSLARSLYTQYF
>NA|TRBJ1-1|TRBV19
CASSTQPGMNTEAFF
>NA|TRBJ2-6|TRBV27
CASSLSQGLGANVLTF
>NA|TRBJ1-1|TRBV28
CASSEGHITEAFF
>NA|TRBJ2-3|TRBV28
CASSQLRGADTQYF
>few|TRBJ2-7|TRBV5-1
CASSQGGNYEQYF
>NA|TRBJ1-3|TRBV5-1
CASSTSTGAGNTIYF
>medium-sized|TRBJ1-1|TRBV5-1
CASSLQGGLTKEAFF
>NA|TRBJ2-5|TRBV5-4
CASSSSGGLGETQYF
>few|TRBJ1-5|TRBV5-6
CASSFSNQPQHF
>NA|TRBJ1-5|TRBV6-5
CASSHGTGGNQPQHF
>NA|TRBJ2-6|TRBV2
CASSEDSRPGANVLTF
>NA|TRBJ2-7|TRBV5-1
CASSTDSGRAPEQYF
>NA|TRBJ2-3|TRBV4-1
CASSQGTGFTDTQYF
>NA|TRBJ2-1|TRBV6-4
CASSDSGRASYNEQFF
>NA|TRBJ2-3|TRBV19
CASSTRDTQYF
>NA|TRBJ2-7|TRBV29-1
CSVVLSGYEQYF
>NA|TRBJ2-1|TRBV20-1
CSAGLAPQFF
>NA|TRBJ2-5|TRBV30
CAWSWGLHETQYF
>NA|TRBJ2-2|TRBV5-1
CASSVLAATNTGELFF
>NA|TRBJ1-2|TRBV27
CASSLSTPDSYYGYTF
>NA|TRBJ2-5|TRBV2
CASSEASSGGQETQYF
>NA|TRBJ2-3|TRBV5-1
CASSGGGGSGGADTQYF
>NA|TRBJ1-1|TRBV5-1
CASSLGRVGGNTEAFF
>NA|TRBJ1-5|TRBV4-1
CASSRGGGSGGNQPQHF
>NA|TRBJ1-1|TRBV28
CASTLDRGNGGGNTEAFF
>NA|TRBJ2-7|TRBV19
CASSSETWEQYF
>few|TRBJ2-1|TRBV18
CASSPQRAYNEQFF
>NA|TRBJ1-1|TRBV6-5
CASSSNRGRTEAFF
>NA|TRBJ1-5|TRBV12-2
CASRLAFHYSNQPQHF